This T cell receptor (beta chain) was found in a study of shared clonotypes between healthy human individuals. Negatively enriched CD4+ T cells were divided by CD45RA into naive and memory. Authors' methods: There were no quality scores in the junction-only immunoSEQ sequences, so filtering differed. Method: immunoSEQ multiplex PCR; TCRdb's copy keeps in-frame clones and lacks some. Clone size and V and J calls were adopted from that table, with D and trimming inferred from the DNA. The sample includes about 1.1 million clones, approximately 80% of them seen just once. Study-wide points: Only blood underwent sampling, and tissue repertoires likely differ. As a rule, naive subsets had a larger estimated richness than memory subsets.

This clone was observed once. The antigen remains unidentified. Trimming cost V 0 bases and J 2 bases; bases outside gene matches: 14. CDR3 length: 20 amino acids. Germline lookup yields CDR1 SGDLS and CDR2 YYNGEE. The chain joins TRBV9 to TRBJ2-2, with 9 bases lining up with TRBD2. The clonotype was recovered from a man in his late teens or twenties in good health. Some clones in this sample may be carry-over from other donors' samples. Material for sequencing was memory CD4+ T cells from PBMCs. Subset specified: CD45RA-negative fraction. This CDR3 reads CASSVGLAEPKRPNTGELFF. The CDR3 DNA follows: TGTGCCAGCAGCGTAGGACTAGCGGAACCTAAAAGACCTAACACCGGGGAGCTGTTTTTT.